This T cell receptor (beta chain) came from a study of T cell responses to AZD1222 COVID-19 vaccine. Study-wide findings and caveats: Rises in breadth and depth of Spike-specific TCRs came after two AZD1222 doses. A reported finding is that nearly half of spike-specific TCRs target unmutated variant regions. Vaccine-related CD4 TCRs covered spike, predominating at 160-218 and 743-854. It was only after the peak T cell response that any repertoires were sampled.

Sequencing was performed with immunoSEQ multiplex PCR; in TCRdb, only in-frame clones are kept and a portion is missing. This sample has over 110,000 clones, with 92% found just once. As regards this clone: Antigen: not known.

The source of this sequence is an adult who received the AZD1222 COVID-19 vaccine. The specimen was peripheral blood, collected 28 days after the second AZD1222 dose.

In DNA, the CDR3 is TGCGCCAGCAGCGTACAGGGAGTTAATGAAAAACTGTTTTTT. This gives the protein CASSVQGVNEKLFF. The chain links TRBV5-1 to TRBJ1-4; TRBD1 is a possible D gene (6 bases). CDR3 length: 14 amino acids. V was shortened by 4 bases and J by 4 bases, with 11 bases between the two germline ends. Per germline, CDR1 SGHRS and CDR2 YFSETQ.